What follows are 12 T cell receptor beta chains derived from one specimen sequenced in a study of blood T cell repertoires in COVID-19. The data were produced by immunoSEQ multiplex PCR, yet TCRdb's version contains in-frame clones alone and is incomplete. This sample yields 310,000 or so clones, of which around 87% are seen a single time; around 1.7% belongs to the top ten. Sequencing was performed on PBMCs or T cells enriched from blood (not recorded which). These receptors all come from a woman aged 18-30 years with acute COVID-19.

The CDR3 DNA follows: TGTGCCAGCAGGCGGTCTATGAACACTGAAGCTTTCTTT. Translation gives CASRRSMNTEAFF. The chain is built from TRBV9 and TRBJ1-1; D gene uncertain. This CDR3 contains 13 residues. CDR1 SGDLS and CDR2 YYNGEE come from the germline V gene. V lost 5 bases, J lost 0 bases, and 8 bases lay in between.

The V gene is TRBV10-3, the J gene TRBJ2-2, with 8 bases that match TRBD2. CDR3 length: 16 residues. V gave up 3 bases and J gave up 3 bases; unmatched junction bases: 6. Germline V lookup: CDR1 ENHRY, CDR2 SYGVKD. The CDR3: CAISDVVAGYTGELFF. In DNA, the CDR3 is TGTGCCATCAGTGACGTAGTAGCGGGATACACCGGGGAGCTGTTTTTT.

The rearrangement uses TRBV21-1 and TRBJ1-4; the D call TRBD1 from the table was never checked on the DNA. TRBV21-1 is listed as a pseudogene. CDR3 length: 15 residues. CDR3: CASSKIQATNEKLFF. CDR3 coding DNA: TGTGCCAGCAGCAAAATCCAGGCAACTAATGAAAAACTGTTTTTT.

The chain uses TRBV10-2 and TRBJ2-7, with a possible D match to TRBD2 (6 bases). Germline V gene lookup returns CDR1 WSHSY and CDR2 SAAADI. The CDR3 contains 15 residues. V lost 3 bases and J lost 1, with 13 bases in between. CDR3 sequence reads: CASSDRSGPSYEQYF. CDR3 coding DNA: TGCGCCAGCAGTGATAGGAGCGGGCCTTCCTACGAGCAGTACTTC.

The chain has TRBV6-1 and TRBJ2-7, with D uncertain. This CDR3 is 14 amino acids long. Trimming shortened V by 2 bases and J by 5 bases, and 13 bases separated the two germline ends. CDR1 and CDR2 (germline): MNHNS, SASEGT. CDR3 protein: CASSEPNLPHEQYF. The DNA of the CDR3 is TGTGCCAGCAGTGAACCCAACCTACCCCACGAGCAGTACTTC.

The CDR3 protein is CASSADRDPRTGELFF. For the CDR3, the DNA is TGTGCCAGCAGCGCCGACAGGGATCCCCGTACCGGGGAGCTGTTTTTT. V and J are TRBV11-3 and TRBJ2-2; 7 bases align to TRBD1. The CDR3 is 16 residues long. The junction had 11 bases not matched to a gene; V was cut back by 5 bases and J by 5 bases. In germline, CDR1 is SGHNT, CDR2 YENEEA.

J is TRBJ1-5 and V is TRBV6-1; D perhaps matches TRBD1 (5 bases). Germline loops: CDR1 MNHNS, CDR2 SASEGT. The V end was cut by 2 bases, the J end by 4 bases, with 12 bases between. The CDR3 is made up of 15 amino acids. The CDR3 reads CASSEYSGSNQPQHF. The DNA of the CDR3 is TGTGCCAGCAGTGAATATTCAGGGTCTAATCAGCCCCAGCATTTT.

The rearrangement uses TRBV7-2 and TRBJ2-7; a weak D match, TRBD1 (8 bases). V was clipped by 3 bases and J by 2 bases, with 14 bases between them. The CDR3 contains 15 residues. The V gene's germline CDR1 is SGHTA and CDR2 FQGNSA. The CDR3 here is CASSLGGTGAYEQYF. The CDR3 nucleotides are TGTGCCAGCAGCTTGGGGGGGACAGGAGCCTACGAGCAGTACTTC.

The rearrangement links TRBV27 to TRBJ2-1, with TRBD2 identical over 11 bases. Looked up from germline, CDR1 is MNHEY and CDR2 is SMNVEV (reference sequence). The trim removed 6 bases at V and 8 bases at J, leaving 15 bases unmatched. The CDR3 spans 17 residues. The DNA for the CDR3 is TGTGCCAGCAGCTCCCCCCGCGGGCTAGCGGGAGGCCATGAGCAGTTCTTC. Translating gives CASSSPRGLAGGHEQFF.

This chain joins TRBV9 and TRBJ2-5, with a possible D match to TRBD2 (6 bases). Germline V gene lookup returns CDR1 SGDLS and CDR2 YYNGEE. The V end was cut by 0 bases, the J end by 4 bases, with 13 bases between. CDR3 length: 15 amino acids. CDR3 loop: CASSVEGTSRETQYF. The CDR3 DNA follows: TGTGCCAGCAGCGTAGAGGGAACTAGCAGAGAGACCCAGTACTTC.

The V call is TRBV28, the J call TRBJ1-5; 10 positions match TRBD1. V was pared by 3 bases and J by 5 bases, with 7 bases of the junction left unmatched. CDR3 length equals 16 residues. Germline V gene lookup returns CDR1 MDHEN and CDR2 SYDVKM. The CDR3 sequence is CASSLILTGGDQPQHF. The DNA for the CDR3 is TGTGCCAGCAGTTTGATCCTGACAGGGGGCGATCAGCCCCAGCATTTT.

This chain joins TRBV7-8 and TRBJ2-7; 9 bases match TRBD1. The germline gives CDR1 SGHVS, CDR2 FQNEAQ. The junction had 6 bases not matched to a gene; V was cut back by 4 bases and J by 2 bases. This CDR3 comprises 15 residues. The CDR3 spells CASSYGQGSPYEQYF. For the CDR3, the DNA is TGTGCCAGCAGCTATGGACAGGGGAGTCCCTACGAGCAGTACTTC.